Listed below are T cell receptor beta chains from one sample, sequenced in a study of CD8 T cells in ankylosing spondylitis. TCRdb fed the 5' RACE reads into MiXCR, producing one record per CDR3 protein. This sample has 25,000 to 30,000 distinct CDR3 sequences; 6.5% to 9.5% occur once, and the top ten carry just under 30%. The sequencing input was blood. All receptors derive from a male donor with ankylosing spondylitis or in good health (not recorded which). Each CDR3 is given with its conserved first and last residue. Fields, in order: clone size, J gene, D gene, V gene, CDR3 DNA, CDR3 protein. The D gene is left open where the match is weak. Only part of the rows carry a size: once, few, many, or a class if the clone is expanded.

few	TRBJ2-7	TRBD1	TRBV5-1	TGCGCCAGCAGCCAACAGGGGAGCTACGAGCAGTACTTC	CASSQQGSYEQYF
few	TRBJ1-4	.	TRBV4-3	TGCGCCAGCAGCCAAGATGAAGGCAGGCGCAATGAAAAACTGTTTTTT	CASSQDEGRRNEKLFF
.	TRBJ2-1	.	TRBV4-2	TGTGCCAGCAGCCAAGGGATAGGTGTGGGCAATGAGCAGTTCTTC	CASSQGIGVGNEQFF
few	TRBJ2-3	TRBD2	TRBV9	TGTGCCAGCAGCGTAGTGGTAGCGGGAGAGGCAGATACGCAGTATTTT	CASSVVVAGEADTQYF
.	TRBJ2-3	TRBD2	TRBV20-1	TGCAGTGCTAGAACGGCGGGGGGGCGGCGAGATACGCAGTATTTT	CSARTAGGRRDTQYF
many	TRBJ2-4	.	TRBV5-8	TGTGCCAGCAGCAGGTTTCGAGACATTCAGTACTTC	CASSRFRDIQYF
.	TRBJ2-5	.	TRBV29-1	TGCAGCGTCAGAATCCAAGAGACCCAGTACTTC	CSVRIQETQYF
few	TRBJ1-1	.	TRBV7-2	TGTGCCACGAAGCCGGGAGGGGGACGGACTGAAGCTTTCTTT	CATKPGGGRTEAFF
many	TRBJ2-2	.	TRBV24-1	TGTGCCACCAGTGACCTCGGGGTAAACGGCGGGGAGCTGTTTTTT	CATSDLGVNGGELFF
few	TRBJ2-3	.	TRBV4-2	TGTGCCAGCAGCCAAGGGCTAGCGAAAGATACGCAGTATTTT	CASSQGLAKDTQYF
few	TRBJ2-1	TRBD2	TRBV5-1	TGCGCCAGCAGCTTGGTGCTAGCGGGAGAATTAAATGAGCAGTTCTTC	CASSLVLAGELNEQFF
few	TRBJ2-5	.	TRBV7-2	TGTGCCAGCAGCCATCGACGGTTAAGGGAGACCCAGTACTTC	CASSHRRLRETQYF
few	TRBJ2-1	TRBD2	TRBV4-3	TGCGCCAGCAGTCAAGAAACTAGCGGGATGCTTTACAATGAGCAGTTCTTC	CASSQETSGMLYNEQFF
few	TRBJ1-1	.	TRBV7-9	TGTGCCAGCACCCAGGGGACCACTGAAGCTTTCTTT	CASTQGTTEAFF
few	TRBJ2-2	.	TRBV29-1	TGCAGCGTTGAAGAGGTCCACACCGGGGAGCTGTTTTTT	CSVEEVHTGELFF
many	TRBJ2-7	.	TRBV29-1	TGCAGCGTTGTCGCGCGGGGAATGGAGCAGTACTTC	CSVVARGMEQYF
few	TRBJ1-1	.	TRBV20-1	TGCAGTGCTAGCCCGGGACCGAACACTGAAGCTTTCTTT	CSASPGPNTEAFF
many	TRBJ2-1	.	TRBV20-1	TGCAGCGGAGAAAATCAGGCCACCCCGCAGCAGTTCTTC	CSGENQATPQQFF
few	TRBJ2-7	.	TRBV12-3/TRBV12-4	TGTGCCAGCAGTTCCAGACAGGGAGGGGAGCAGTACTTC	CASSSRQGGEQYF
.	TRBJ2-4	.	TRBV2	TGTGCCAGCAGTGAATCTACAGCCAAAAACATTCAGTACTTC	CASSESTAKNIQYF
few	TRBJ2-1	.	TRBV6-2/TRBV6-3	TGTGCCAGCAGTCCCTCCAGGAGCTCCTACAATGAGCAGTTCTTC	CASSPSRSSYNEQFF